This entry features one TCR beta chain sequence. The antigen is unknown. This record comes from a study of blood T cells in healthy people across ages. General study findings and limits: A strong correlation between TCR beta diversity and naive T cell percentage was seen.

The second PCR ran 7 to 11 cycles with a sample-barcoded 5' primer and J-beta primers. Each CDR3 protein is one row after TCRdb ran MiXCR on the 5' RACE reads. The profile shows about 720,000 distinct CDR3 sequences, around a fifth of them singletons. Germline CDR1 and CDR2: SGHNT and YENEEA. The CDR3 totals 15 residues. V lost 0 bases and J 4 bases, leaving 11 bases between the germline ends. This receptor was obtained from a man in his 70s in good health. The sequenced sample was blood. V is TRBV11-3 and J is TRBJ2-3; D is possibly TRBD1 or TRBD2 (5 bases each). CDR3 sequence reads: CASSLDGGVSDTQYF. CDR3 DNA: TGTGCCAGCAGCTTAGATGGGGGAGTCTCAGATACGCAGTATTTT.